Sequencing of this T cell receptor (beta chain) was carried out in a study of blood T cells in healthy people across ages. Study-wide findings and caveats: Relative to aged donors, long-lived donors carried more naive CD4+ cells and displayed higher diversity.

Together with a sample-barcoded 5' primer, a J-beta primer mix was included in a second PCR lasting roughly 6 to 12 cycles. Via MiXCR, TCRdb re-called the 5' RACE reads, giving one row per CDR3 protein. Counted here are some 1.4 million distinct CDR3 sequences, 35% to 45% occurring once; the ten biggest clones make up less than 8%. As concerns this clonotype: The antigen is unknown.

V shed 6 bases and J shed 11 bases, with 25 bases lying between them. This CDR3 is 15 amino acids long. The germline CDR1 and CDR2 sequences are MNHNS and SASEGT. This clonotype was obtained from a woman between 18 and 29 years old in good health. The chain links TRBV6-1 to TRBJ2-5; no clear D gene. The specimen sequenced was blood. The CDR3 spells CASSLTQWAIHEQYF. The CDR3 DNA reads as TGTGCCAGCAGCCTGACCCAGTGGGCAATTCATGAGCAGTACTTC.